This T cell receptor (beta chain) was retrieved from a study of T cells in Graves' hyperthyroidism and ophthalmopathy. Germline V gene sequence: CDR1 LGHNA, CDR2 YNFKEQ. CDR3 length equals 12 residues. The ends were cut back, 4 bases at V and 14 bases at J, with 12 bases in the middle. Amplified TCR beta CDR3 regions came from RNA transcripts. The TCR CDR3 first-round RT-PCR relied on the HTBI primer set. TCRdb re-analysed the multiplex PCR reads in MiXCR, keeping a single row per CDR3 protein. The table shows about 700,000 distinct CDR3 sequences, with around 15% occurring only once. Thyroid ultrasound and orbital computed tomography, with clinical symptoms and serum thyroxine and TRAb, informed diagnoses.

The source material was blood. The TCR originated in a woman aged 18-29 years with Graves' hyperthyroidism. The rearrangement uses TRBV4-2 and TRBJ1-6, with D possibly matching TRBD1 (5 bases). CDR3 protein: CASSLGAGALHF. The CDR3 coding sequence is TGTGCCAGCAGCCTGGGAGCGGGGGCCCTCCACTTT.